This TCR beta chain was sequenced for a study of human T cells and chemical hapten exposure. The CDR3 is 13 amino acids. CDR1 is DFQATT and CDR2 is SNEGSKA in the germline V gene (reference sequence). V lost 7 bases to trimming and J lost 0 bases; unmatched junction nucleotides: 3. Time point defined: pre-sensitization, week 0. Treatment meaning: therapeutic diphenylcyclopropenone sensitization with weekly scalp DPC. Total RNA came from unfractionated whole blood. This clonotype was seen a handful of times. Methods used by the authors: From about 22,000 to 700,000 TCRs were found per sample, with a median of around 100,000. MiXCR was run by TCRdb on the RACE reads, yielding one entry per CDR3 protein. These V and J calls are TCRdb output, not the study's own analysis. Among over 70,000 distinct CDR3 sequences, 12% to 15% were seen once, and the ten largest hold roughly 4.9%.

This sequence joins TRBV20-1 and TRBJ2-7; TRBD2 matches 10 bases. This specimen consisted of whole blood, obtained in connection with sensitization to the hapten diphenylcyclopropenone (DPC). The TCR comes from a woman aged 50 to 60 with alopecia areata. Some clones in this sample may be carry-over from other donors' samples. The DNA of the CDR3 is TGCAGTGTAAGCGGGAGGGCCTCCTACGAGCAGTACTTC. It codes for CSVSGRASYEQYF.